The following is a T cell receptor beta chain sequence with its context. This specimen comes from a study of blood T cell repertoires in COVID-19. Study-level background: PBMCs, B-cell-depleted T cells, or T cells provided the cDNA or gDNA that made up the material.

In the authors' workflow: Reference gene primer amplification in the assay estimated nucleated cell counts. Here immunoSEQ multiplex PCR was the method, and the copy in TCRdb shows in-frame clones only, minus some. V, J and clone size were drawn from that table, and D and trimming were deduced from the DNA. The sample carries approximately 59,000 clones, 80% to 85% recorded once. The CDR3 has 16 amino acids. Germline V gene data show CDR1 as KGHDR and CDR2 as SFDVKD. V lost 7 bases to trimming and J lost 0 bases; unmatched junction nucleotides: 8. What was sequenced was peripheral blood. This sequence originates from a man of 80 years or more with acute or convalescent COVID-19. The chain employs TRBV24-1 and TRBJ2-3; TRBD2 matches 8 bases. The CDR3 sequence is CATSDRGGDSTDTQYF. CDR3 nucleotides: TGTGCCACCAGCGATCGGGGGGGGGATAGCACAGATACGCAGTATTTT.